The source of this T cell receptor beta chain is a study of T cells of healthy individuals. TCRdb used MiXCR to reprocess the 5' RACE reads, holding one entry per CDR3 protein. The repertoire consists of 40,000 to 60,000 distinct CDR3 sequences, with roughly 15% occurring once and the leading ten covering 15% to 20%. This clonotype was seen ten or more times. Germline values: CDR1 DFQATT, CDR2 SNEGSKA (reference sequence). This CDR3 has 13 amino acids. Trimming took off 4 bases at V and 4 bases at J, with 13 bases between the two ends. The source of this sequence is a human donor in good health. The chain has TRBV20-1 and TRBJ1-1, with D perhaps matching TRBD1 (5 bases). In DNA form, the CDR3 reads TGCAGTGCTATTGGGGCTAGGAGCACTGAAGCTTTCTTT. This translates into CSAIGARSTEAFF.